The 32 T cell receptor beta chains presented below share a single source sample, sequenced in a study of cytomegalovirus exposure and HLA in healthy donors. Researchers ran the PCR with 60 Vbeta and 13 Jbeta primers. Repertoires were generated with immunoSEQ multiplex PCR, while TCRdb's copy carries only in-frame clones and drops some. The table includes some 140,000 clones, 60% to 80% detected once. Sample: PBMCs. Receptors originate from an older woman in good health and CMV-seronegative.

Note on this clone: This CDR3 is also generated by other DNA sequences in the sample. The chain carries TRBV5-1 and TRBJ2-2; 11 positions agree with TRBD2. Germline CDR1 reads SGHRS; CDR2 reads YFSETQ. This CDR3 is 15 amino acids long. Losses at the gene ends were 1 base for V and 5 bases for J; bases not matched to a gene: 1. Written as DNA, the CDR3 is TGCGCCAGCAGCTTGACTAGCGGGGGAACCGGGGAGCTGTTTTTT. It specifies CASSLTSGGTGELFF.

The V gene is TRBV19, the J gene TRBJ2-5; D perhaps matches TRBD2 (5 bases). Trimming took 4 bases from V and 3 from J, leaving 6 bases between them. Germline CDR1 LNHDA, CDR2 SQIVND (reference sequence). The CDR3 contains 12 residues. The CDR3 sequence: CASSRTEETQYF. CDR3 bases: TGTGCCAGTAGTAGGACTGAAGAGACCCAGTACTTC.

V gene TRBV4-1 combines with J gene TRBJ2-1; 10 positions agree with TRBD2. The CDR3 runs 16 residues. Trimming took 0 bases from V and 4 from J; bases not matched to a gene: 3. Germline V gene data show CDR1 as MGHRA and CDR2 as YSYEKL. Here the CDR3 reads CASSQDNSGRYNEQFF. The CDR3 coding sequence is TGCGCCAGCAGCCAAGATAATAGCGGGAGGTACAATGAGCAGTTCTTC.

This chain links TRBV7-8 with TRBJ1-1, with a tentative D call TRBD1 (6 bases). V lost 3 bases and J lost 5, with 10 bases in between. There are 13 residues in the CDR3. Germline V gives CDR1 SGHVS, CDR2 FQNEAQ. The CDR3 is CASSFEGVTEAFF. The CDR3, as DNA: TGTGCCAGCAGCTTTGAGGGGGTGACTGAAGCTTTCTTT.

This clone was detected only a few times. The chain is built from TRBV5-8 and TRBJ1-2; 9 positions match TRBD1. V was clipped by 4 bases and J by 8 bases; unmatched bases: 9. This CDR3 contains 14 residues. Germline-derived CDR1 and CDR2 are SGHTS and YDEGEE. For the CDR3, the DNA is TGTGCCAGCAGCCTCGGGACAGGGTGGGGAGGCTACACCTTC. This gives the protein CASSLGTGWGGYTF.

The CDR3 DNA is TGTGCCAGCAACCAACAGGGCGCGAACACCGGGGAGCTGTTTTTT. Amino acids: CASNQQGANTGELFF. This chain connects TRBV2 to TRBJ2-2; D possibly corresponds to TRBD1 (6 bases). This CDR3 spans 15 amino acids. The germline gives CDR1 SNHLY, CDR2 FYNNEI. Between the trimmed V and J ends, which lost 7 bases and 0 bases, there was a span of 12 bases.

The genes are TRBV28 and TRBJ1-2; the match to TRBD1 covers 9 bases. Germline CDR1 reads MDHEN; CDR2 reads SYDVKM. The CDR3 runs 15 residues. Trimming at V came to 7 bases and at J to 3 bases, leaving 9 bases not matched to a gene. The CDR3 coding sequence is TGTGCCAGCAAAGGCTCCGGGACAGGGTACTATGGCTACACCTTC. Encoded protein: CASKGSGTGYYGYTF.

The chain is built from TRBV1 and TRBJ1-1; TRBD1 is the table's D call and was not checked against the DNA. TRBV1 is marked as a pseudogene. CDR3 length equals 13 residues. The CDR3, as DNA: TGCACCACCCGGGGGGACAGGGGCTCTGAAGCTTTCTTT. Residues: CTTRGDRGSEAFF.

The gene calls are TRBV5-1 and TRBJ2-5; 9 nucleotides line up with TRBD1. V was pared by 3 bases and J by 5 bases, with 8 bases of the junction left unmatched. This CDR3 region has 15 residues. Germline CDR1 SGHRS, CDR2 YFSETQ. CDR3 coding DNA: TGCGCCAGCAGCTGGGGGACAGGGCTCGTGGAGACCCAGTACTTC. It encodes CASSWGTGLVETQYF.

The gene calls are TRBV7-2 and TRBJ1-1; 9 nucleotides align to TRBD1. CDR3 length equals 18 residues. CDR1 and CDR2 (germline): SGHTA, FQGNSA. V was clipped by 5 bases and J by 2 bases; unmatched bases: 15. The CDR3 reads CASSPTSRDRVPNTEAFF. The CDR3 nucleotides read TGTGCCAGCAGCCCGACGTCCCGGGACAGGGTACCCAACACTGAAGCTTTCTTT.

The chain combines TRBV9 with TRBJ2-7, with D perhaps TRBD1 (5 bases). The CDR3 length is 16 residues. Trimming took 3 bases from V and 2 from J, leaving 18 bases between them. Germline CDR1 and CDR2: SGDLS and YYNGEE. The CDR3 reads CASSDFKGAVPYEQYF. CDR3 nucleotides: TGTGCCAGCAGCGACTTTAAAGGGGCAGTACCCTACGAGCAGTACTTC.

The CDR3 DNA reads as TGTGCCAGCAGTGACACCTACTCCTACAATGAGCAGTTCTTC. It specifies CASSDTYSYNEQFF. V usage is TRBV2 and J usage is TRBJ2-1, with D unclear. The CDR3 runs 14 residues. From germline, CDR1 is SNHLY and CDR2 FYNNEI. With 3 bases removed from V and 0 bases from J, the gap between germline ends came to 6 bases.

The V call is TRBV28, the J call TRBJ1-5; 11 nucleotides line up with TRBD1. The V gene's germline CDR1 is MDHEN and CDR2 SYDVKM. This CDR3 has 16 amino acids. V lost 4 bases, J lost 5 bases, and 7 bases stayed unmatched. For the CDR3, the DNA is TGTGCCAGCAGTTCCCGGGACAGGGGGTCGTATCAGCCCCAGCATTTT. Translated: CASSSRDRGSYQPQHF.

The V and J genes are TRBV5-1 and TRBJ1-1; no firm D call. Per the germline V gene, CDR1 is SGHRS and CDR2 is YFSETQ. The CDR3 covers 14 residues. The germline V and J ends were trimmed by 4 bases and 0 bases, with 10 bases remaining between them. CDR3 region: CASSMGGVNTEAFF. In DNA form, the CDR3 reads TGCGCCAGCAGCATGGGAGGAGTGAACACTGAAGCTTTCTTT. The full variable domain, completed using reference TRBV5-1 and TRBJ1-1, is KAGVTQTPRYLIKTRGQQVTLSCSPISGHRSVSWYQQTPGQGLQFLFEYFSETQRNKGNFPGRFSGRQFSNSRSEMNVSTLELGDSALYLCASSMGGVNTEAFFGQGTRLTVV.

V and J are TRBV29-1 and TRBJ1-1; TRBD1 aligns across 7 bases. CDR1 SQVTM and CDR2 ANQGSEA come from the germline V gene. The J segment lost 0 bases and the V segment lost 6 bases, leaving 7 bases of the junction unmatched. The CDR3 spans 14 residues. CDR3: CSVGTGQVNTEAFF. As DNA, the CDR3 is TGCAGCGTAGGGACCGGACAGGTGAACACTGAAGCTTTCTTT.

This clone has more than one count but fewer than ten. CDR3 amino acids: CASSLTGATNYGYTF. CDR3 DNA: TGTGCCAGCAGTCTAACAGGGGCAACTAACTATGGCTACACCTTC. The V call is TRBV27, the J call TRBJ1-2, with 7 bases fitting TRBD1. J was trimmed by 0 bases and V by 5 bases; bases with no gene match: 6. Germline V lookup: CDR1 MNHEY, CDR2 SMNVEV (reference sequence). The CDR3 consists of 15 residues.

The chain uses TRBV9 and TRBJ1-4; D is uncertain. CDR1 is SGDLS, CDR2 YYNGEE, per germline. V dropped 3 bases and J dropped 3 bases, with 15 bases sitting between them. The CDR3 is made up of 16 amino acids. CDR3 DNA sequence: TGTGCCAGCAGCGAGGGAGGGTGGAGGGCTAATGAAAAACTGTTTTTT. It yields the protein CASSEGGWRANEKLFF. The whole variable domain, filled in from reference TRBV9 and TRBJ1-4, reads DSGVTQTPKHLITATGQRVTLRCSPRSGDLSVYWYQQSLDQGLQFLIQYYNGEERAKGNILERFSAQQFPDLHSELNLSSLELGDSALYFCASSEGGWRANEKLFFGSGTQLSVL.

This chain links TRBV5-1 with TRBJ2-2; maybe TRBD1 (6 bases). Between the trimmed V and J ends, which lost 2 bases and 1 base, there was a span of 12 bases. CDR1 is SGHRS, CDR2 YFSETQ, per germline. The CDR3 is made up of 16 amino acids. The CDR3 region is CASSFLAQGNTGELFF. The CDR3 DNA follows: TGCGCCAGCAGCTTTTTGGCACAGGGGAACACCGGGGAGCTGTTTTTT.

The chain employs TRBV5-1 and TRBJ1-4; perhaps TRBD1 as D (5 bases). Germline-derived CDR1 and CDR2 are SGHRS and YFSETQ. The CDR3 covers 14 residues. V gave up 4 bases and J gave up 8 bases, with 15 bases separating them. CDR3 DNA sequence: TGCGCCAGCAGCCCACAGGTCCCCGGGGAAAAACTGTTTTTT. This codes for CASSPQVPGEKLFF.

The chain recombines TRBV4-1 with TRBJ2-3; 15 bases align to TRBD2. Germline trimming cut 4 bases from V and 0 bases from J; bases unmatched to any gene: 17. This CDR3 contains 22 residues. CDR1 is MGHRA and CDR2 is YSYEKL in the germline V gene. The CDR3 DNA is TGCGCCAGCAGCCCCGGACTAGCGGGAGGGCCGCGCTCTGTAACTAGCACAGATACGCAGTATTTT. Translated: CASSPGLAGGPRSVTSTDTQYF.

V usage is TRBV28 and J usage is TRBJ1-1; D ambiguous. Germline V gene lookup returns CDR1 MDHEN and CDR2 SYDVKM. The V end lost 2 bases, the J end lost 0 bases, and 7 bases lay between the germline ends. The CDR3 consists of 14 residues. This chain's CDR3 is CASSLAAMNTEAFF. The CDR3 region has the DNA TGTGCCAGCAGTTTAGCCGCTATGAACACTGAAGCTTTCTTT.

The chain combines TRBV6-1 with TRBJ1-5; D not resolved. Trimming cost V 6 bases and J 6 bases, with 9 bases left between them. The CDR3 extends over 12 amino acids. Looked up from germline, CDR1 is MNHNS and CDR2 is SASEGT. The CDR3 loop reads CASSVLAQPQHF. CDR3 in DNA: TGTGCCAGCAGCGTACTAGCTCAGCCCCAGCATTTT.

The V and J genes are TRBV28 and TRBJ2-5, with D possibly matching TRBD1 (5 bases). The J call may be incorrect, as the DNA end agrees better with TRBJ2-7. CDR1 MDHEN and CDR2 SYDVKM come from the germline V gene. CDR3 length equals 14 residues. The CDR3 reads CASSLGGRAYEQYF. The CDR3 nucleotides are TGTGCCAGCAGTTTAGGCGGCAGGGCGTACGAGCAGTACTTC.

As DNA, the CDR3 is TGTGCCACCAGCACCGTACCCGGGACAGACCAAGAGACCCAGTACTTC. It encodes CATSTVPGTDQETQYF. The gene calls are TRBV15 and TRBJ2-5, with 7 bases matching TRBD1. There are 16 residues in the CDR3. From germline, CDR1 is LNHNV and CDR2 YYDKDF (reference sequence). Losses at the gene ends were 4 bases for V and 0 bases for J; bases not matched to a gene: 8.

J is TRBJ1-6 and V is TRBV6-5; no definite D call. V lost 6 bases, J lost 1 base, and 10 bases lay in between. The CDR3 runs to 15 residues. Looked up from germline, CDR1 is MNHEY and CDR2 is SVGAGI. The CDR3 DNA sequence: TGTGCCAGCAGAACCGATAGATCCTATAATTCACCCCTCCACTTT. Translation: CASRTDRSYNSPLHF.

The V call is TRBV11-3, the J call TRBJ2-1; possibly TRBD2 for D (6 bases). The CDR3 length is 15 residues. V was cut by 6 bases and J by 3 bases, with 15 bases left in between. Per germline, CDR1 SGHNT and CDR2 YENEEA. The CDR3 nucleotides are TGTGCCAGCAGTTTTGGCGGGGAGTACTACAATGAGCAGTTCTTC. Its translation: CASSFGGEYYNEQFF. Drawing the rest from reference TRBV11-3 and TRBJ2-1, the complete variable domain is EAGVVQSPRYKIIEKKQPVAFWCNPISGHNTLYWYLQNLGQGPELLIRYENEEAVDDSQLPKDRFSAERLKGVDSTLKIQPAELGDSAVYLCASSFGGEYYNEQFFGPGTRLTVL.

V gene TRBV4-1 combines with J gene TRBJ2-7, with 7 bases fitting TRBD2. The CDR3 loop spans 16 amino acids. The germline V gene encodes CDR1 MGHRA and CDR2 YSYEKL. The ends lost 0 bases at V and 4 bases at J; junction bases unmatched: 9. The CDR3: CASSQDSAGDRYEQYF. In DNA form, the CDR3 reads TGCGCCAGCAGCCAAGACAGCGCGGGAGATCGGTACGAGCAGTACTTC.

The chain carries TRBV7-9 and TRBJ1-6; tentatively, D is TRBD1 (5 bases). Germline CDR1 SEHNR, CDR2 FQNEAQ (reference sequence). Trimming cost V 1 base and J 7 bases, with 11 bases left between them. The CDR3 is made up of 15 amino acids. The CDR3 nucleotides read TGTGCCAGCAGCTTAGTTACAGGCACGAATTCACCCCTCCACTTT. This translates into CASSLVTGTNSPLHF.

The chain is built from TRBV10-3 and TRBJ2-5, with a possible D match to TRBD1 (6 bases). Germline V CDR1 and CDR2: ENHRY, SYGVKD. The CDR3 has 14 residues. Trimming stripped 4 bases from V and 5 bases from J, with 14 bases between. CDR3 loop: CAISGGQSAETQYF. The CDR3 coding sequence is TGTGCCATCAGTGGAGGACAGTCAGCGGAGACCCAGTACTTC.

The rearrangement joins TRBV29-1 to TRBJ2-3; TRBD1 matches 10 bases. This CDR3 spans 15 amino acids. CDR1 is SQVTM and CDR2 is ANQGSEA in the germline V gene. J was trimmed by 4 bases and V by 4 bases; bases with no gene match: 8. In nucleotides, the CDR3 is TGCAGCGTTGCCCGGACAGGGGGATTCGCAGATACGCAGTATTTT. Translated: CSVARTGGFADTQYF.

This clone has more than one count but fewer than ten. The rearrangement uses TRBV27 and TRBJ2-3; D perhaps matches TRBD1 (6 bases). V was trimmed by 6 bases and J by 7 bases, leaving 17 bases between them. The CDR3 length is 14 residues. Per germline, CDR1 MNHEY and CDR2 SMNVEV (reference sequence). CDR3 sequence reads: CASSPQGPPNTQYF. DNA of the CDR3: TGTGCCAGCAGCCCCCAGGGGCCGCCAAATACGCAGTATTTT.

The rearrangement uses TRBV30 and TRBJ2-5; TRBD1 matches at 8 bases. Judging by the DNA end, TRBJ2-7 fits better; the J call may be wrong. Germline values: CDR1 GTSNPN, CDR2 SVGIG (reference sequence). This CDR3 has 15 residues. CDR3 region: CAWNFPGQEMDEQYF. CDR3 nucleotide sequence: TGTGCCTGGAACTTTCCGGGACAGGAAATGGACGAGCAGTACTTC.